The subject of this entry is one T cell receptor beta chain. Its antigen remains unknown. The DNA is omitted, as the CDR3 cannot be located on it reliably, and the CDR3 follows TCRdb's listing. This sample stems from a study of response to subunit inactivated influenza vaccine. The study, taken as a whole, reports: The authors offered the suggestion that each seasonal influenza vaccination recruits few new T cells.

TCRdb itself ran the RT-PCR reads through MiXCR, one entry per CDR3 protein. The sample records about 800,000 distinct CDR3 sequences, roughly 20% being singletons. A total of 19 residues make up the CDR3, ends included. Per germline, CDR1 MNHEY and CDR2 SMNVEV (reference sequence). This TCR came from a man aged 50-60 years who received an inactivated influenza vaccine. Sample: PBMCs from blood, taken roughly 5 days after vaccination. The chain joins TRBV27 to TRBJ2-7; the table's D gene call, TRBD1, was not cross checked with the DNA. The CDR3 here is CASSILGTGGNLRSYEQYF.